This T cell receptor (beta chain) was captured in a study of T cell changes during pregnancy in multiple sclerosis. Libraries were prepared by immunoSEQ multiplex PCR; TCRdb keeps only in-frame clonotypes and omits some of them. This table holds 45,000 to 60,000 clones, about 91% found once. V shed 0 bases and J shed 4 bases, with 12 bases lying between them. In germline, CDR1 is MNHNY, CDR2 SVGAGI (reference sequence). The CDR3 is 15 residues long. This receptor was taken from a female donor in good health, enrolled as a control in a pregnancy study. This chain links TRBV6-6 with TRBJ1-2; possibly TRBD1 for D (5 bases). The sequencing used peripheral blood, collected after pregnancy. DNA of the CDR3: TGTGCCAGCAGTTACTCGGCCAGGGTGGGCTATGGCTACACCTTC. This codes for CASSYSARVGYGYTF.